One and the same sample provided the 19 T cell receptor beta chains below, sequenced in a study of T-cell reconstitution after alpha-beta-depleted transplantation in children. Molecular barcoding with unique molecular identifiers was used for the TCRbeta library. TCRdb reprocessed the PCR reads with MiXCR, giving one entry per CDR3 protein. This table holds some 350,000 distinct CDR3 sequences, 15% to 20% found once. The sequencing here drew on PBMCs, mostly from graft donor cells, taken 360 days after TCRalphabeta/CD19-depleted stem cell transplant. The origin of the receptors is a male patient aged 2 to 9 who had a stem cell transplant for acute lymphoblastic leukemia, so the T cells may come from the graft donor.

The gene calls are TRBV27 and TRBJ2-7; the D is unclear. The germline CDR1 and CDR2 sequences are MNHEY and SMNVEV (reference sequence). Trimming left V 6 bases short and J 1 base short, with 13 bases between. CDR3 length equals 14 residues. In DNA form, the CDR3 reads TGTGCCAGCAGATTGATCGCGGCTTCCTACGAGCAGTACTTC. It encodes CASRLIAASYEQYF.

This clonotype came up many times. The genes are TRBV29-1 and TRBJ2-1, with 9 bases fitting TRBD2. CDR3 length equals 16 residues. The germline gives CDR1 SQVTM, CDR2 ANQGSEA. Trimming at V came to 3 bases and at J to 4 bases, leaving 10 bases not matched to a gene. CDR3 loop: CSVDGGRAFSYNEQFF. CDR3 nucleotides: TGCAGCGTTGATGGCGGGAGGGCCTTTTCTTACAATGAGCAGTTCTTC.

The rearrangement links TRBV12-3 or TRBV12-4 to TRBJ1-2, with D tentatively TRBD1 (5 bases). V lost 5 bases and J 8 bases, leaving 18 bases between the germline ends. This CDR3 is built from 14 residues. The CDR3 protein is CASSGRGGGNGYTF. The CDR3 DNA reads as TGTGCCAGCAGTGGTCGGGGCGGGGGTAACGGCTACACCTTC.

There are a few counts of this clonotype. The V and J genes are TRBV7-2 and TRBJ2-4; TRBD2 is a possible D gene (5 bases). CDR1 is SGHTA and CDR2 is FQGNSA in the germline V gene. V was cut by 5 bases and J by 8 bases, with 13 bases left in between. This CDR3 has 13 residues. CDR3 sequence: CASSRPAGDIQYF. Here the CDR3 DNA reads TGTGCCAGCAGCCGACCGGCCGGGGACATTCAGTACTTC.

The chain is built from TRBV7-8 and TRBJ1-2, with 7 bases matching TRBD1. The length of the CDR3 is 15 residues. After removal of 1 base from V and 4 bases from J, the junction contained 6 bases not matched to a gene. Germline V CDR1 and CDR2: SGHVS, FQNEAQ. The CDR3 coding sequence is TGTGCCAGCAGCTTAGTACAGGGACAGCTCTATGGCTACACCTTC. It yields the protein CASSLVQGQLYGYTF.

The rearrangement uses TRBV6-5 and TRBJ1-1; 7 bases map to TRBD1. V lost 0 bases and J lost 4; bases outside the gene matches: 5. This CDR3 region has 15 residues. Germline V gives CDR1 MNHEY, CDR2 SVGAGI. The CDR3, as DNA: TGTGCCAGCAGTTACTCAAGGGGGCAGGGCACTGAAGCTTTCTTT. It is translated as CASSYSRGQGTEAFF.

The table lists this clonotype with a few counts. This rearrangement joins TRBV7-8 to TRBJ2-4, with D possibly being TRBD1 (6 bases). Germline CDR1 reads SGHVS; CDR2 reads FQNEAQ. The V end lost 4 bases, the J end lost 1 base, and 14 bases lay between the germline ends. The CDR3 extends over 16 amino acids. CDR3 sequence: CASSSNRELAKNIQYF. CDR3 coding DNA: TGTGCCAGCAGCTCAAACAGGGAATTGGCCAAAAACATTCAGTACTTC.

The V call is TRBV20-1, the J call TRBJ1-5; D ambiguous. Deletions cut 3 bases from V and 4 bases from J, with 19 bases between. The germline gives CDR1 DFQATT, CDR2 SNEGSKA (reference sequence). The CDR3 covers 16 residues. CDR3 residues: CSASNPQLTGNQPQHF. The CDR3 coding sequence is TGCAGTGCTAGTAACCCCCAACTGACGGGGAATCAGCCCCAGCATTTT.

This clonotype was seen more than once but under ten times. The V and J genes are TRBV7-2 and TRBJ2-1; 10 nucleotides align to TRBD2. CDR1 SGHTA and CDR2 FQGNSA come from the germline V gene. The CDR3 length is 17 residues. The trim removed 3 bases at V and 0 bases at J, leaving 5 bases unmatched. CDR3 sequence (DNA): TGTGCCAGCAGCTTTAGCGGGAGGTCGAGCTCCTACAATGAGCAGTTCTTC. Translated, it gives CASSFSGRSSSYNEQFF.

The V and J genes are TRBV2 and TRBJ1-2; 7 bases are a match to TRBD1. The germline V gene encodes CDR1 SNHLY and CDR2 FYNNEI. V shed 3 bases and J 7 bases; nucleotides not matched to a gene: 14. The CDR3 is made up of 16 amino acids. CDR3 amino acids: CASSETRTGIRSGYTF. DNA of the CDR3: TGTGCCAGCAGTGAGACTCGGACAGGCATAAGAAGTGGCTACACCTTC.

This chain uses TRBV5-6 with TRBJ1-5; no definite D call. Trimming pared 2 bases from V and 0 bases from J, leaving 3 bases between. Germline assignment: CDR1 SGHDT and CDR2 YYEEEE. CDR3 length: 13 residues. CDR3 bases: TGTGCCAGCAGCTTCAGTAGCAATCAGCCCCAGCATTTT. Encoded protein: CASSFSSNQPQHF.

The chain has TRBV20-1 and TRBJ2-1; D possibly corresponds to TRBD2 (5 bases). Germline V gene sequence: CDR1 DFQATT, CDR2 SNEGSKA (reference sequence). The CDR3 is 14 residues long. Trimming stripped 3 bases from V and 4 bases from J, with 13 bases between. For the CDR3, the DNA is TGCAGTGCTAGGTTGGGCGGAGGTTACAATGAGCAGTTCTTC. It codes for CSARLGGGYNEQFF.

This clonotype has more than one count but fewer than ten. This rearrangement joins TRBV12-3 or TRBV12-4 to TRBJ2-3; D unclear. V lost 5 bases to trimming and J lost 7 bases, with 10 bases between them. CDR3 size: 12 residues. In DNA form, the CDR3 reads TGTGCCAGCAGTCCCGACGGAAATACGCAGTATTTT. Translating it yields CASSPDGNTQYF.

CDR3 bases: TGTGCCAGCACCCCGAGCTACATGTCCTACGAGCAGTACTTC. Amino acids: CASTPSYMSYEQYF. The V and J genes are TRBV13 and TRBJ2-7; D not resolved. CDR1 and CDR2 from the germline V gene are PRHDT and FYEKMQ (reference sequence). The V and J ends lost 7 bases and 1 base respectively, with 14 bases between them. This CDR3 is 14 amino acids long.

This clonotype has more than one count but fewer than ten. V usage is TRBV10-3 and J usage is TRBJ2-1; weak D call: TRBD1 (5 bases). Germline V gene lookup returns CDR1 ENHRY and CDR2 SYGVKD. The CDR3 loop spans 11 amino acids. Trimming removed 10 bases at V and 8 bases at J, with 12 bases between. CDR3 protein: CATETVHEQFF. Here the CDR3 DNA reads TGTGCCACCGAGACAGTTCATGAGCAGTTCTTC.

This clonotype was seen only a few times. This rearrangement joins TRBV6-5 to TRBJ2-2; 11 nucleotides line up with TRBD2. CDR3 size: 18 residues. Germline CDR1 and CDR2: MNHEY and SVGAGI. With 0 bases clipped from V and 3 bases from J, the junction kept 6 bases outside the gene matches. The DNA for the CDR3 is TGTGCCAGCAGTTACTCGTTAGCGGGAGGGATTTACACCGGGGAGCTGTTTTTT. Translation gives CASSYSLAGGIYTGELFF.

The chain uses TRBV15 and TRBJ2-5, with D perhaps TRBD1 or TRBD2 (6 bases each). Between the trimmed V and J ends, which lost 0 bases and 1 base, there was a span of 18 bases. This CDR3 has 18 residues. The germline CDR1 and CDR2 sequences are LNHNV and YYDKDF (reference sequence). The CDR3 here is CATSRDSGAGPAQETQYF. The CDR3 DNA is TGTGCCACCAGCAGAGATTCGGGGGCGGGACCCGCCCAAGAGACCCAGTACTTC.

This clonotype was seen ten or more times. The chain has TRBV29-1 and TRBJ1-2; 7 nucleotides line up with TRBD1. Germline V CDR1 and CDR2: SQVTM, ANQGSEA. The V gene end was trimmed by 6 bases and the J gene end by 4 bases; junction bases not matched to a gene: 14. There are 15 residues in the CDR3. The chain's CDR3 is CSVISPGQILYGYTF. CDR3 in DNA: TGCAGCGTGATTTCTCCGGGACAGATACTCTATGGCTACACCTTC.

This chain connects TRBV11-3 to TRBJ2-1; 10 nucleotides line up with TRBD2. Germline V CDR1 and CDR2: SGHNT, YENEEA. The CDR3 covers 15 residues. The V and J ends lost 4 bases and 5 bases, in that order; junction bases with no gene match: 5. The CDR3 DNA sequence: TGTGCCAGCAGCTACGGACTAGCGGAGGACAATGAGCAGTTCTTC. Its protein is CASSYGLAEDNEQFF.